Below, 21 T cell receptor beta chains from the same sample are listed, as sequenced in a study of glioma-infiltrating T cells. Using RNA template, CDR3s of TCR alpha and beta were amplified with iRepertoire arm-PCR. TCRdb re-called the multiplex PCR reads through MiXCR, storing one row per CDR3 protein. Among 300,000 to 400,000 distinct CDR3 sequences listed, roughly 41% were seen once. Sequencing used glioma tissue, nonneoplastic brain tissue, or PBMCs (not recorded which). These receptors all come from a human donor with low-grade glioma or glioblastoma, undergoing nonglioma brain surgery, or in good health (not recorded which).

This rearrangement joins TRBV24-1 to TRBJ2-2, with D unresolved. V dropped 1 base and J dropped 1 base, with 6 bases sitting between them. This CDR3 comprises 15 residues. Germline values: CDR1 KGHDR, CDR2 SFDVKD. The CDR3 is CATSDFSENTGELFF. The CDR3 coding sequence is TGTGCCACCAGTGATTTCTCCGAGAACACCGGGGAGCTGTTTTTT.

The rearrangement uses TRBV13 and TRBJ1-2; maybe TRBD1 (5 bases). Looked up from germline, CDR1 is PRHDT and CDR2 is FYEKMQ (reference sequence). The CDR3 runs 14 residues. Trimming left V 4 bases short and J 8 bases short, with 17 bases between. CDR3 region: CASSSPGHARGYTF. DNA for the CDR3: TGTGCCAGCAGCTCCCCCGGACATGCGAGAGGCTACACCTTC.

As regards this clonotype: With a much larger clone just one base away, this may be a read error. The CDR3 sequence is CASSDLHQDGWYQETQHF. CDR3 sequence (DNA): TGTGCCAGCAGTGACCTCCACCAAGACGGGTGGTACCAAGAGACCCAGCACTTC. This sequence joins TRBV25-1 and TRBJ2-5; no reliable D call. Germline CDR1 MGHDK, CDR2 SYGVNS. This CDR3 spans 18 amino acids.

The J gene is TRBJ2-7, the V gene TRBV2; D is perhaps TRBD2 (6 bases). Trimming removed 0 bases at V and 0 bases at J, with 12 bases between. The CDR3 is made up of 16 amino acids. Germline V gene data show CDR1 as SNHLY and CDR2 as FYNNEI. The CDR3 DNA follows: TGTGCCAGCAGTGAAGCGTGGGGGACTGGCTCCTACGAGCAGTACTTC. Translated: CASSEAWGTGSYEQYF.

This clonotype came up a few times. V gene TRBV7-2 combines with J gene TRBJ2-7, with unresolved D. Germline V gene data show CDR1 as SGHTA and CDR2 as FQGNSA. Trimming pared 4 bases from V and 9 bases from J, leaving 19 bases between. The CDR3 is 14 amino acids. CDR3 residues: CASSSAGGEAVQYF. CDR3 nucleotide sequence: TGTGCCAGCAGCTCGGCTGGTGGGGAAGCAGTGCAGTACTTC. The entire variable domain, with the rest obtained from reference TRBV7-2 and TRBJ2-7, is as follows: GAGVSQSPSNKVTEKGKDVELRCDPISGHTALYWYRQSLGQGLEFLIYFQGNSAPDKSGLPSDRFSAERTGGSVSTLTIQRTQQEDSAVYLCASSSAGGEAVQYFGPGTRLTVT.

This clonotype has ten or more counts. Here the CDR3 DNA reads TGTGCCAGTTCGCCCGGGACTAGCAAGTTCTTC. As protein: CASSPGTSKFF. V is TRBV28 and J is TRBJ2-1; 9 positions agree with TRBD2. Trimming cost V 9 bases and J 14 bases; bases outside gene matches: 8. Germline V gene lookup returns CDR1 MDHEN and CDR2 SYDVKM. The CDR3 consists of 11 residues.

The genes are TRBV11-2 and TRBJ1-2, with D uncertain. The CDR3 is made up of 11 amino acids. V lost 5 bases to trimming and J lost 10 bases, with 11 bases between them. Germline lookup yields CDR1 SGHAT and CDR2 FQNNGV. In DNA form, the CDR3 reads TGTGCCAGCAGCACAGCTGGGGACTACACCTTC. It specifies CASSTAGDYTF.

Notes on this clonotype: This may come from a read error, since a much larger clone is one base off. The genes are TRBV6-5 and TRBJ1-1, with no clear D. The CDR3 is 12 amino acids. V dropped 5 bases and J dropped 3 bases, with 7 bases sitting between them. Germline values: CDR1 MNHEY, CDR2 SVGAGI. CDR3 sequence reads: CASSNQYTEAFF. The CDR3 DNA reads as TGTGCCAGCAGTAACCAGTACACTGAAGCTTTCTTT.

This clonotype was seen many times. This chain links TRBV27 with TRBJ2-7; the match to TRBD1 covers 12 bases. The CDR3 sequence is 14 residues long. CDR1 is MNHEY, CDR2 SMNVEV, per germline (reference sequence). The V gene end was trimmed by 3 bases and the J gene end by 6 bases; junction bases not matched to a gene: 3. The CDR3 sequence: CASSLGTGGVEQYF. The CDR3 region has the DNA TGTGCCAGCAGTTTGGGGACAGGGGGCGTCGAGCAGTACTTC.

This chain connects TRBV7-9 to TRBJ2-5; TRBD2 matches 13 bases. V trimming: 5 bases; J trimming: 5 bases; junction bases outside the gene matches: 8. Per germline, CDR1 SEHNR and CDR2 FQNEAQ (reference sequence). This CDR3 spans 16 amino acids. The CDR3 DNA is TGTGCCAGCAGCACAACTAGCGGGAGGGCATTGGAGACCCAGTACTTC. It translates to CASSTTSGRALETQYF.

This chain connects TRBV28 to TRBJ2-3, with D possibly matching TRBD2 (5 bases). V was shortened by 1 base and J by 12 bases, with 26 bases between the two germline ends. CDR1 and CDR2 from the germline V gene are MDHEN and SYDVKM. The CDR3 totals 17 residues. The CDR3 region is CASSLSSSDDPRDAQYF. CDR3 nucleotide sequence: TGTGCCAGCAGTTTATCGAGTAGCGACGACCCTAGGGATGCCCAGTATTTT.

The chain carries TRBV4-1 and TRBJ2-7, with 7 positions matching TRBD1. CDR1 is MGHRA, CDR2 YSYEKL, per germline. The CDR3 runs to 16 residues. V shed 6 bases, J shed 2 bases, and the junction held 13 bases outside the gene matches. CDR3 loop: CASSPRTGALTYEQYF. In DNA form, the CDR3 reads TGCGCCAGCAGTCCGCGGACAGGAGCTCTTACCTACGAGCAGTACTTC.

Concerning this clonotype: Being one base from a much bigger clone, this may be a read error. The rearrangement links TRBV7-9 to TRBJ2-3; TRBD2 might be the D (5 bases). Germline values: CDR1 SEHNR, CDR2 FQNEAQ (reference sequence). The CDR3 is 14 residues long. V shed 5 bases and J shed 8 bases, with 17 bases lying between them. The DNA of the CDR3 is TGTGCCAGCAGCCCCTCACTGGAGGATGTTACGCAGTATTTT. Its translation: CASSPSLEDVTQYF.

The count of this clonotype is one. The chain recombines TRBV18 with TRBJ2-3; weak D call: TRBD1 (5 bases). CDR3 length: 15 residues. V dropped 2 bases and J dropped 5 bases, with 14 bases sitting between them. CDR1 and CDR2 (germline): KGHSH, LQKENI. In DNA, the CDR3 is TGTGCCAGCTCACCAACTGCAGGGTCGATAGATACGCAGTATTTT. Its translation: CASSPTAGSIDTQYF.

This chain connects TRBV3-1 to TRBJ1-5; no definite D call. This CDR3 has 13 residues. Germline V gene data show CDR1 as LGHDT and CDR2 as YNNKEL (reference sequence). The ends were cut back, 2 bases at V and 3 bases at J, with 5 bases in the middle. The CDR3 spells CASSQSPNQPQHF. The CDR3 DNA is TGTGCCAGCAGCCAATCGCCCAATCAGCCCCAGCATTTT.

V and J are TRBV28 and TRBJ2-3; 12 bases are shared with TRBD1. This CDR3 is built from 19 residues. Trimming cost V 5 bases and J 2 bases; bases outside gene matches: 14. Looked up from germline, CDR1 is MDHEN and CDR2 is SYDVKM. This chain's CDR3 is CASSPITPGTGGHTDTQYF. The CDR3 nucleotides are TGTGCCAGCAGTCCTATCACCCCCGGGACAGGGGGCCACACAGATACGCAGTATTTT.

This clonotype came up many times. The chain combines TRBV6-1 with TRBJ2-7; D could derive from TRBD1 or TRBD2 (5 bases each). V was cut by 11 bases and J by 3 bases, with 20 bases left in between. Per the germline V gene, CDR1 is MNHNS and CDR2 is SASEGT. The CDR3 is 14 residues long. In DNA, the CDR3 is TGTGCCTCCCGGGGACGTCTGGGAAGCTACGAGCAGTACTTC. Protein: CASRGRLGSYEQYF.

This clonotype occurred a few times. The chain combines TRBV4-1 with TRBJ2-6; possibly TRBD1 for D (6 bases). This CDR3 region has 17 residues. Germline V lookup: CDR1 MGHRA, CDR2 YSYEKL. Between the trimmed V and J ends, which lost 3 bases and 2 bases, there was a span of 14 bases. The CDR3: CASSQLLRTAGANVLTF. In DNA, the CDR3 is TGCGCCAGCAGCCAGCTCCTCCGGACAGCTGGGGCCAACGTCCTGACTTTC.

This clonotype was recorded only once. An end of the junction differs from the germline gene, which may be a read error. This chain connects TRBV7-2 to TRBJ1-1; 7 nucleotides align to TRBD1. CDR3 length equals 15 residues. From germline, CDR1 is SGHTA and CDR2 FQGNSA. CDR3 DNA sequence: TGTGCCAGCAGCCGGGGCGGGACAGCGAACACTGAAGCTCTCTTT. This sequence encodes CASSRGGTANTEALF.

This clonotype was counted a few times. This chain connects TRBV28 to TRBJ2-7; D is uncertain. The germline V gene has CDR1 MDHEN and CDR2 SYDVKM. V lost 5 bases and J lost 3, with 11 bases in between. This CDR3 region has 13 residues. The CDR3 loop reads CASSGWVLYEQYF. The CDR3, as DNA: TGTGCCAGCAGTGGGTGGGTTCTCTACGAGCAGTACTTC.

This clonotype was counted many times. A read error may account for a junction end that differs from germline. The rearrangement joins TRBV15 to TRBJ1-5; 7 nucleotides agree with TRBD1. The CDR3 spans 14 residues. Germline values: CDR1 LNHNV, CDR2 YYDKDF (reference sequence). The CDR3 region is CATRRGQGNQPQHF. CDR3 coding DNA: TGTGCCACCAGGAGAGGACAGGGCAATCAGCCCCAGCATTTT.